What follows is one T cell receptor beta chain and its context. Its antigen is unknown. No much larger clone exists at a distance of one base, and base qualities are not known. In the prospective study, participants were roughly 18 to 89 years old, resided in fewer than 25 geographic areas of the United States, and were enrolled through a virtual design. In the prospective study, participants were assigned to cohorts based on the clinical history participants reported in a screening survey and a study questionnaire. Recovered participants in ImmuneRACE Cohort 3 were defined by two consecutive negative NP/OP PCR tests, clearance by a healthcare professional, or resolution of symptoms. Mobile phlebotomists in the prospective study collected whole blood, serum and a nasopharyngeal or oropharyngeal swab from every participant. Prospective study participants could optionally give additional blood draws and questionnaires over an approximately two-month period. Before DNA extraction, prospective study blood samples were shipped either frozen or at room temperature.

The immunoSEQ Assay, a bias-controlled multiplex PCR, was used to amplify TCRbeta CDR3 regions from genomic DNA. In the authors' own workflow: The number of nucleated cells in each sample was estimated by amplification of reference gene primers within the assay. Sequence reads were collapsed and filtered to measure the absolute abundance of every unique TCRbeta CDR3 rearrangement. For each sample, productive Simpson clonality was calculated as the square root of Simpson's diversity index over productive rearrangements. Entries here come from immuneACCESS through TCRdb and include only in-frame sequences with V and J called. Some clones fail to appear in such tables; in the studies checked, an unresolved V gene covers under half of the shortfall, and the cause of the remainder is unknown. That table furnishes V, J and clone size, whereas the DNA furnished D and trimming. The sample table records about 200,000 clones; around 89% of these occur just once. Over 7% of the sample belongs to the ten largest clones.

The sample belongs to a study of blood T cell repertoires in COVID-19 (dated by TCRdb to the early 2020s). With regard to the full study: Samples from collaborators originated in the United States, Italy and Spain and spanned both the acute and convalescent phases of COVID-19. Nearly every sample came with metadata listing a de-identified subject ID, COVID-19 status, age in years and sex. Samples were obtained from the ongoing ImmuneRACE study (first 160 participants) and from 1,254 subjects provided by 6 global collaborators. The repertoires were made available in a free public database intended to serve as a resource for research on the immune response to SARS-CoV-2. The dataset comprised deeply sampled blood TCRbeta repertoires from subjects exposed to, actively infected with, or recovered from COVID-19. The prospective study material was composed of cDNA or gDNA derived from T cells, B-cell-depleted T cells, or PBMCs. Where available, HLA class I and class II types were obtained from metadata supplied by the sample provider rather than from assay-based typing.

Summary of the overall study and its limitations: How much clinical and demographic metadata was included differed by source and by participant, and the metadata was provided uncurated.

There are 13 amino acids in the CDR3, from cysteine to phenylalanine inclusive. Kept here is only the CDR3 DNA, which spans 39 bases and is read in frame from base 1. Sequenced sample: PBMCs or T cells enriched from blood (not recorded which). The receptor comes from a woman aged 18-35 years who had recovered from COVID-19. Recombination linked TRBV12-3 or TRBV12-4 to TRBJ1-1, with TRBD1 perhaps the D gene, on 5 matching bases. The sequence in DNA is TGTGGTAGCAGTCCGGGGGGGAACACTGAAGCTTTCTTT. Its amino acids are CGSSPGGNTEAFF.